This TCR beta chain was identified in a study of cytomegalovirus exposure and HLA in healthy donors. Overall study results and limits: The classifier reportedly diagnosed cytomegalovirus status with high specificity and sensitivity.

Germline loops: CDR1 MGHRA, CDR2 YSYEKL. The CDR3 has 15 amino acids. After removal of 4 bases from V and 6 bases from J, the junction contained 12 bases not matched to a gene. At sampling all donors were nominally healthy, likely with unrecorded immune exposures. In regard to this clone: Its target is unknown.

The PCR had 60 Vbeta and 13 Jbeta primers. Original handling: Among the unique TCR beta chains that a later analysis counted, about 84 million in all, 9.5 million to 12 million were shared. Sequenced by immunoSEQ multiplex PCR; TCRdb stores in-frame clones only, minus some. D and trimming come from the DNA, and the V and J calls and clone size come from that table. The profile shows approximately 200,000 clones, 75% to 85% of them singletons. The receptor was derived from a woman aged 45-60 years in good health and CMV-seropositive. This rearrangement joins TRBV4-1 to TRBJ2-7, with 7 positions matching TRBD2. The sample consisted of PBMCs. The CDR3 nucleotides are TGCGCCAGCAGCCCCCTGCAACTAGCGAAGAGCGAGCAGTACTTC. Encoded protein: CASSPLQLAKSEQYF.